Sequencing of this T cell receptor beta chain was carried out in a study of T-cell reconstitution after alpha-beta-depleted transplantation in children. Molecular barcoding with unique molecular identifiers was used for the TCRbeta library. In TCRdb, the PCR reads were re-called with MiXCR into one record per CDR3 protein. Altogether around 450,000 distinct CDR3 sequences are present, roughly 15% being singletons, with the ten largest covering approximately 28%. Study results and limitations: After transplant, at about two months, alpha-beta T cells were reportedly derived from several hundred expanded graft clones.

Note on this clonotype: Antigen specificity is unknown.

Germline V lookup: CDR1 DFQATT, CDR2 SNEGSKA (reference sequence). V lost 1 base, J lost 10 bases, and 3 bases stayed unmatched. CDR3 length: 12 amino acids. The chain employs TRBV20-1 and TRBJ2-1; 8 bases fit TRBD2. The sequence was obtained from a boy in the first two years of life who had a stem cell transplant for Wiskott-Aldrich syndrome, so the T cells may come from the graft donor. The specimen comprised PBMCs, mostly from graft donor cells, sampled 360 days after TCRalphabeta/CD19-depleted stem cell transplant. The CDR3 DNA is TGCAGTGCTAGAGGTGGACTAGCAGAGCAGTTCTTC. Translation gives CSARGGLAEQFF.